Listed below are T cell receptor beta chains from one sample, sequenced in a study of cytomegalovirus exposure and HLA in healthy donors. Repertoires were generated with immunoSEQ multiplex PCR, while TCRdb's copy carries only in-frame clones and drops some. The repertoire consists of about 140,000 clones, with about 80% occurring once and the leading ten covering about 1.5%. Material: PBMCs. Source of these receptors: a young man in good health and CMV-seropositive. Both conserved end residues are part of each CDR3. D genes are given only for firm matches. Clone size, where shown, is once, few, many, or a class for clones that have expanded.

j_gene	abundance	d_gene	v_gene	CDR3nt	CDR3aa
TRBJ1-6	NA	TRBD1	TRBV30	TGTGCCTGGAGGGGGGGACAGGGATTCTCCTATAATTCACCCCTCCACTTT	CAWRGGQGFSYNSPLHF
TRBJ2-7	NA	NA	TRBV14	TGTGCCAGCAGCCAGCGGGGAAACATCTACTACGAGCAGTACTTC	CASSQRGNIYYEQYF
TRBJ1-6	NA	TRBD1	TRBV18	TGTGCCAGCTCACCAACAGGGGAGGCTTCACCCCTCCACTTT	CASSPTGEASPLHF
TRBJ1-1	few	NA	TRBV4-2	TGTGCCAGCAGCCAAGAGGGAAACAGGGCGATGGACACTGAAGCTTTCTTT	CASSQEGNRAMDTEAFF
TRBJ1-1	NA	NA	TRBV6-6	TGTGCCAGCAGCCCTACAGAGACCTTGAACACTGAAGCTTTCTTT	CASSPTETLNTEAFF
TRBJ2-5	NA	NA	TRBV29-1	TGCAGCGTTGAAGTTGTGGGCCAGAACCAAAACTTC	CSVEVVGQNQNF
TRBJ1-1	few	NA	TRBV28	TGTGCCAGCAGTTTATTGGGGGGTATGAACACTGAAGCTTTCTTT	CASSLLGGMNTEAFF
TRBJ1-3	few	TRBD1	TRBV6-5	TGTGCCAGCAGTGCCTGGACAGGGCCTGGAAACACCATATATTTT	CASSAWTGPGNTIYF
TRBJ2-7	NA	TRBD1	TRBV23-1	TGCGCCAGCAATATACAGGGGGTGGGGCACGAGCAGTACTTC	CASNIQGVGHEQYF
TRBJ1-5	NA	TRBD1	TRBV6-5	TGTGCCAGCAGTTTCCCTGACAGGGGGAGAAACCAGCCCCAGCATTTT	CASSFPDRGRNQPQHF
TRBJ2-7	once	NA	TRBV6-1	TGTGCCAGCAGTACCCGGATGGCAGGAGGATACGAGCAGTACTTC	CASSTRMAGGYEQYF
TRBJ2-5	NA	TRBD2	TRBV5-4	TGTGCCAGCAGGACTAGCGGACAAGAGACCCAGTACTTC	CASRTSGQETQYF
TRBJ1-6	few	TRBD1	TRBV5-6	TGTGCCAGCAGGCCGGGACAGTATAATTCACCCCTCCACTTT	CASRPGQYNSPLHF
TRBJ2-1	few	NA	TRBV30	TGTGCCTGGAGTGTATCAGGTGAGCAGTTCTTC	CAWSVSGEQFF
TRBJ2-3	NA	TRBD2	TRBV6-5	TGTGCCAGCAGTTTGCTAGCGGGCACAGATACGCAGTATTTT	CASSLLAGTDTQYF
TRBJ1-5	NA	NA	TRBV28	TGTGCCAGCAGTTTCGGCAGGGGAAGTCAGCCCCAGCATTTT	CASSFGRGSQPQHF
TRBJ2-3	once	TRBD2	TRBV9	TGTGCCAGCAGCGTAGGGCTAGCGGGCACAGATACGCAGTATTTT	CASSVGLAGTDTQYF
TRBJ2-7	few	NA	TRBV5-4	TGTGCCAGCAGCCCCGCGGGACAGAATCTCACGCAGGGGCAGTACTTC	CASSPAGQNLTQGQYF
TRBJ2-1	NA	TRBD2	TRBV7-9	TGTGCCAGCAGCTCTACTGCGACTAGCAGGGACTACAATGAGCAGTTCTTC	CASSSTATSRDYNEQFF
TRBJ1-2	NA	TRBD1	TRBV18	TGTGCCAGCTCACCACGACAGGGCGAGGGCTACACCTTC	CASSPRQGEGYTF
TRBJ2-6	NA	NA	TRBV18	TGTGCCAGCTCACAACTTGACAGCCACTCTGGGGCCAACGTCCTGACTTTC	CASSQLDSHSGANVLTF
TRBJ2-3	NA	TRBD2	TRBV5-1	TGCGCCAGCAGCTTGGCCGGGACTAGCGGGAGAAGGGCAGATACGCAGTATTTT	CASSLAGTSGRRADTQYF
TRBJ2-3	NA	TRBD1	TRBV19	TGTGTAACCCGGGACAGGGGGACAGATACGCAGTATTTT	CVTRDRGTDTQYF
TRBJ2-1	NA	TRBD2	TRBV6-4	TGTGCCAGCAGTGACTCACGGGAGGGGGGTGAGCAGTTCTTC	CASSDSREGGEQFF
TRBJ2-1	NA	TRBD2	TRBV4-1	TGCGCCAGCAGCCGAACTAGCGGGGAGAGCTCCTACAATGAGCAGTTCTTC	CASSRTSGESSYNEQFF
TRBJ1-1	NA	NA	TRBV2	TGTGCCAGCACAACGGACAGGAACACTGAAGCTTTCTTT	CASTTDRNTEAFF
TRBJ2-3	NA	NA	TRBV29-1	TGCAGCGTTGTTCTTGGGACTTTAAAAACAGATACGCAGTATTTT	CSVVLGTLKTDTQYF
TRBJ2-5	NA	TRBD2	TRBV4-2	TGTGCCAGCAGCGTCTCTCTCTTGCGGGGGGGCCAACAGACCCAGTACTTC	CASSVSLLRGGQQTQYF
TRBJ2-3	NA	NA	TRBV7-2	TGTGCCAGCAGCTTCTTCACAGATACGCAGTATTTT	CASSFFTDTQYF